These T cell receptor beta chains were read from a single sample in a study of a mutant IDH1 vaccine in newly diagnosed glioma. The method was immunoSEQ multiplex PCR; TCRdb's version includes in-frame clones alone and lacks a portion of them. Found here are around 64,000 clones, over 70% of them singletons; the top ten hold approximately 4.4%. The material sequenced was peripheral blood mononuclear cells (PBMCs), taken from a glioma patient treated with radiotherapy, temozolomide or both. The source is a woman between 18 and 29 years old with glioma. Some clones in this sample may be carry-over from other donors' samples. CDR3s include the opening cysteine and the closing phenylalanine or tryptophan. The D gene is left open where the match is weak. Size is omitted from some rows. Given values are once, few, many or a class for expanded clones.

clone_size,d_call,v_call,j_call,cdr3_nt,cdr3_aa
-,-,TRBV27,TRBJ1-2,TGTGCCAGCAGTTTCGGACAGTCCGATGGCTACACCTTC,CASSFGQSDGYTF
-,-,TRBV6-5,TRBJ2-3,TGTGCCAGCCGGCAGCGGGTGGGTACGACGCAGTATTTT,CASRQRVGTTQYF
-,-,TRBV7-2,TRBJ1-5,TGTGCCAGCGTCGGAGATAGCAATCAGCCCCAGCATTTT,CASVGDSNQPQHF
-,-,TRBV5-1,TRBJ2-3,TGCGCCAGCAGCTTAACAGGGAGGGGGACAGATACGCAGTATTTT,CASSLTGRGTDTQYF
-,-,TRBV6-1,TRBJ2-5,TGTGCCAGCAGTGGTATTCGCGGGGAGACCCAGTACTTC,CASSGIRGETQYF
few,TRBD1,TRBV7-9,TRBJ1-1,TGTGCCAGCAGCTACCAGGGGGTAGACACTGAAGCTTTCTTT,CASSYQGVDTEAFF
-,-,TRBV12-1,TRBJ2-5,TGTGCCAGCACCCCCCTGGGGTGCTACCAAGAGACCCAGTACTTC,CASTPLGCYQETQYF
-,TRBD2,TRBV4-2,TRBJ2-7,TGTGCCAGCAGCCAAGGACTAGCGGGACGATCCTACGAGCAGTACTTC,CASSQGLAGRSYEQYF
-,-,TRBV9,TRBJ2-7,TGTGCCAGCAGCGTAGACCCCTTGGTGGTCGAGCAGTACTTC,CASSVDPLVVEQYF
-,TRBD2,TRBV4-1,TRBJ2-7,TGCGCCAGCAGCCAGGTACTAGCGGGGTCCTACGAGCAGTACTTC,CASSQVLAGSYEQYF
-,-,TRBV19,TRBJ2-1,TGTGCCAGTAGTCCCCACAATGAGCAGTTCTTC,CASSPHNEQFF
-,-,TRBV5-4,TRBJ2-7,TGTGCCAGCAGTCCCGGGACCGGCTCCTACGAGCAGTACTTC,CASSPGTGSYEQYF
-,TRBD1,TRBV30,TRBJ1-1,TGTGCCTGGCGCACAGGGGGGAACACTGAAGCTTTCTTT,CAWRTGGNTEAFF
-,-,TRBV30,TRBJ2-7,TGTGCCTGGAGTCCCACTTCGGGTTTTGTCGGCGAGCAGTACTTC,CAWSPTSGFVGEQYF
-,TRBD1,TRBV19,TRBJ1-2,TGTGCCAGTAGCCGGAGGGGGCCATACTCGAACTATGGCTACACCTTC,CASSRRGPYSNYGYTF
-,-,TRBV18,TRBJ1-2,TGTGCCAGCTCACCAGAGGCAGACCTCTATGGCTACACCTTC,CASSPEADLYGYTF
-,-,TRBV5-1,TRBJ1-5,TGCGCCAGCAGCTTGGGCGGGATTGGCCAGCCCCAGCATTTT,CASSLGGIGQPQHF
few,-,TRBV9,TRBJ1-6,TGTGCCAGCAGCGCCTCGGGAGGTTATAATTCACCCCTCCACTTT,CASSASGGYNSPLHF
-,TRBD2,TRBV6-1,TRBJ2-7,TGTGCCAGCACCGGAGCGGGGGTTTTCGGGGACGAGCAGTACTTC,CASTGAGVFGDEQYF
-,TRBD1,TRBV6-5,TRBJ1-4,TGTGCCAGCAGTTCAGACAGGGGAGCGGGTGAAAAACTGTTTTTT,CASSSDRGAGEKLFF
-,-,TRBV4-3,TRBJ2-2,TGCGCCAGCAGCCAGGCAGCTTCTGCCGGGGAGCTGTTTTTT,CASSQAASAGELFF
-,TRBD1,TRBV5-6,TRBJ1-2,TGTGCCAGCAGCTTGAGGACAGGGGATAACTATGGCTACACCTTC,CASSLRTGDNYGYTF
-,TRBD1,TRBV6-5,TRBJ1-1,TGTGCCAGCAGCTTACAGGGGTACGGCACTGAAGCTTTCTTT,CASSLQGYGTEAFF
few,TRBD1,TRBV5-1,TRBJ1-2,TGCGCCAGCAGCTCGGGACAGGGAGGAAATGGCTACACCTTC,CASSSGQGGNGYTF
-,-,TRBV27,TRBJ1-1,TGTGCCAGCAGACCCACGGCATCTGACACTGAAGCTTTCTTT,CASRPTASDTEAFF
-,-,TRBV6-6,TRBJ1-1,TGTGCCAGCAGCTCCCAACAGGGAGCGGCGAACACTGAAGCTTTCTTT,CASSSQQGAANTEAFF
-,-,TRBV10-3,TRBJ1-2,TGTGCCATCAGTCAGTTACAGGGCTCGGAGGGCTACACCTTC,CAISQLQGSEGYTF